One and the same sample provided the 6 T cell receptor beta chains below, sequenced in a study of shared clonotypes between healthy human individuals. Naive CD8 cells lacked CD45RO and underwent positive selection for CCR7, leaving out terminally differentiated effector memory CD45RA+ cells. Generated by immunoSEQ multiplex PCR, the TCRdb table keeps only in-frame clones and is missing some. The table includes about 2 million clones, 85% to 95% detected once. Sequencing used naive CD8+ T cells sorted from blood. Every receptor here comes from a man in his late teens or twenties in good health.

The chain joins TRBV4-1 to TRBJ1-1; the D is unclear. The V and J ends lost 4 bases and 3 bases respectively, with 15 bases between them. Looked up from germline, CDR1 is MGHRA and CDR2 is YSYEKL. The length of the CDR3 is 15 residues. CDR3 bases: TGCGCCAGCAGCCCGGAATCGACTTATGACACTGAAGCTTTCTTT. This translates into CASSPESTYDTEAFF.

V gene TRBV27 combines with J gene TRBJ2-4; 10 bases fit TRBD2. The CDR3 is 14 amino acids. Germline CDR1 reads MNHEY; CDR2 reads SMNVEV (reference sequence). Losses at the gene ends were 5 bases for V and 8 bases for J; bases not matched to a gene: 6. This CDR3 reads CASSEIAGGDIQYF. CDR3 nucleotides: TGTGCCAGCAGTGAAATAGCGGGAGGTGACATTCAGTACTTC.

The genes are TRBV28 and TRBJ2-7; weak D call: TRBD1 (5 bases). This CDR3 is 15 amino acids long. Trimming stripped 2 bases from V and 7 bases from J, with 18 bases between. Germline loops: CDR1 MDHEN, CDR2 SYDVKM. The CDR3 sequence is CASSLQGDSLKEQYF. As DNA, the CDR3 is TGTGCCAGCAGTTTACAGGGCGACAGCTTAAAGGAGCAGTACTTC.

This chain connects TRBV10-3 to TRBJ1-5, with unresolved D. Trimming removed 2 bases at V and 3 bases at J, with 8 bases between. Germline V lookup: CDR1 ENHRY, CDR2 SYGVKD. The CDR3 sequence is 14 residues long. The CDR3 is CAISELEFNQPQHF. The DNA of the CDR3 is TGTGCCATCAGTGAGCTAGAATTCAATCAGCCCCAGCATTTT.

The chain links TRBV15 to TRBJ1-1, with a weak D call TRBD1 (5 bases). Germline values: CDR1 LNHNV, CDR2 YYDKDF (reference sequence). The CDR3 is made up of 14 amino acids. V lost 1 base to trimming and J lost 6 bases, with 12 bases between them. The CDR3 sequence: CATSRGGESAEAFF. The CDR3 DNA follows: TGTGCCACCAGCAGAGGGGGGGAATCTGCTGAAGCTTTCTTT.

This clone showed up just a few times. The chain uses TRBV29-1 and TRBJ2-5; perhaps TRBD2 as D (6 bases). CDR1 SQVTM and CDR2 ANQGSEA come from the germline V gene. Trimming left V 4 bases short and J 2 bases short, with 14 bases between. This CDR3 is built from 14 residues. This CDR3 is CSVVGGLMQETQYF. The CDR3 DNA follows: TGCAGCGTTGTGGGCGGACTAATGCAAGAGACCCAGTACTTC. The full variable domain, with the rest looked up from reference TRBV29-1 and TRBJ2-5, is SAVISQKPSRDICQRGTSLTIQCQVDSQVTMMFWYRQQPGQSLTLIATANQGSEATYESGFVIDKFPISRPNLTFSTLTVSNMSPEDSSIYLCSVVGGLMQETQYFGPGTRLLVL.